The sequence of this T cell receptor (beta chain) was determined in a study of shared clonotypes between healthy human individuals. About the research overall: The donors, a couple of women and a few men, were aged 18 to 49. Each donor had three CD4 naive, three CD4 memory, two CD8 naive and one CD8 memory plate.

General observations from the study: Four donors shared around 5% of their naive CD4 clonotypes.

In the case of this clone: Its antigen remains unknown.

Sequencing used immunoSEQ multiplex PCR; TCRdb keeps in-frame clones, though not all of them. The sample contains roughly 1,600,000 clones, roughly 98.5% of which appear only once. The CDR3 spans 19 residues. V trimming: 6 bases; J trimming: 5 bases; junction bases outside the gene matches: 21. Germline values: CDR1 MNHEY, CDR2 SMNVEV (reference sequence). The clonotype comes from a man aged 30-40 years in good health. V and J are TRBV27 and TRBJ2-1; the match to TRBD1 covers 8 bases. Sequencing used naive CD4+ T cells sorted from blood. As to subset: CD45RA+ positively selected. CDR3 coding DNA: TGTGCCAGCAGCCTAAACTTCGGGTCGCGACAGGGGCGCGACAATGAGCAGTTCTTC. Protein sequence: CASSLNFGSRQGRDNEQFF.